The next 10 T cell receptor beta chains were all read from a single sample in a study of stem cell transplantation in POMP-related autoinflammatory disease. The assay was immunoSEQ multiplex PCR, and TCRdb's table has in-frame clones only and misses some. This table holds over 25,000 clones, 80% to 90% found once. Specimen: CD4+ T cells from PBMCs, collected before stem cell transplantation. The receptors stem from a human donor with POMP-related autoinflammation and immune dysregulation (PRAID).

This clone has more than one count but fewer than ten. This chain links TRBV19 with TRBJ1-2; TRBD1 is a possible D gene (5 bases). The V end lost 6 bases, the J end lost 4 bases, and 24 bases lay between the germline ends. Germline V gives CDR1 LNHDA, CDR2 SQIVND (reference sequence). The CDR3 runs to 17 residues. The CDR3 loop is CASSRHGTDRRAYGYTF. The CDR3 DNA follows: TGTGCCAGTAGCCGCCACGGGACCGACCGTCGGGCCTATGGCTACACCTTC.

The rearrangement uses TRBV28 and TRBJ2-5; TRBD1 might be the D (6 bases). The length of the CDR3 is 14 residues. Germline CDR1 MDHEN, CDR2 SYDVKM. Trimming stripped 1 base from V and 5 bases from J, with 11 bases between. The CDR3 nucleotides read TGTGCCAGCAGTTTATCCCAGGGGTACGAGACCCAGTACTTC. Translating gives CASSLSQGYETQYF.

The V and J genes are TRBV2 and TRBJ1-5; TRBD1 matches 9 bases. Germline lookup yields CDR1 SNHLY and CDR2 FYNNEI. This CDR3 region has 14 residues. V shed 5 bases, J shed 6 bases, and the junction held 5 bases outside the gene matches. CDR3 amino acids: CASSTGGVGQPQHF. CDR3 sequence (DNA): TGTGCCAGCAGTACAGGGGGCGTCGGTCAGCCCCAGCATTTT.

The chain is built from TRBV7-9 and TRBJ2-3; TRBD2 matches 10 bases. V lost 4 bases and J lost 4; bases outside the gene matches: 5. CDR1 is SEHNR, CDR2 FQNEAQ, per germline (reference sequence). The CDR3 has 15 amino acids. DNA of the CDR3: TGTGCCAGCAGCTCACTAGCGGGGTTAGCAGATACGCAGTATTTT. This translates into CASSSLAGLADTQYF. The full variable domain, its missing parts supplied by reference TRBV7-9 and TRBJ2-3, is DTGVSQNPRHKITKRGQNVTFRCDPISEHNRLYWYRQTLGQGPEFLTYFQNEAQLEKSRLLSDRFSAERPKGSFSTLEIQRTEQGDSAMYLCASSSLAGLADTQYFGPGTRLTVL.

V and J are TRBV28 and TRBJ2-5; a weak D match, TRBD2 (5 bases). V gave up 2 bases and J gave up 3 bases, with 13 bases separating them. In germline, CDR1 is MDHEN, CDR2 SYDVKM. The CDR3 is made up of 15 amino acids. CDR3 bases: TGTGCCAGCAGTTTACGGCCGTTCGGGGAAGAGACCCAGTACTTC. This gives the protein CASSLRPFGEETQYF. The full variable domain, completed using reference TRBV28 and TRBJ2-5, is DVKVTQSSRYLVKRTGEKVFLECVQDMDHENMFWYRQDPGLGLRLIYFSYDVKMKEKGDIPEGYSVSREKKERFSLILESASTNQTSMYLCASSLRPFGEETQYFGPGTRLLVL.

A few counts support this clone. J is TRBJ1-2 and V is TRBV27; no clear D. The CDR3 spans 13 residues. V was clipped by 3 bases and J by 2 bases, with 7 bases between them. From germline, CDR1 is MNHEY and CDR2 SMNVEV (reference sequence). CDR3 loop: CASSLVGNYGYTF. As DNA, the CDR3 is TGTGCCAGCAGTTTGGTAGGGAACTATGGCTACACCTTC.

The V call is TRBV5-1, the J call TRBJ2-2; 8 bases line up with TRBD2. The junction had 5 bases not matched to a gene; V was cut back by 4 bases and J by 0 bases. CDR1 SGHRS and CDR2 YFSETQ come from the germline V gene. The CDR3 totals 16 residues. The CDR3 here is CASSVLADPNTGELFF. DNA for the CDR3: TGCGCCAGCAGCGTACTAGCGGACCCGAACACCGGGGAGCTGTTTTTT.

The V gene is TRBV7-3, the J gene TRBJ2-6; D uncertain. The CDR3 has 13 residues. Trimming cost V 5 bases and J 4 bases, with 6 bases left between them. Germline lookup yields CDR1 SGHTA and CDR2 FQGTGA. The CDR3 DNA follows: TGTGCCAGCAGCCCCGGGGGGGCCAACGTCCTGACTTTC. The encoded protein is CASSPGGANVLTF.

The chain recombines TRBV11-2 with TRBJ1-5; the D gene is possibly TRBD1 (6 bases). Germline V gene lookup returns CDR1 SGHAT and CDR2 FQNNGV. Between the trimmed V and J ends, which lost 5 bases and 4 bases, there was a span of 9 bases. The CDR3 has 13 residues. The CDR3 loop reads CASSATGNQPQHF. The DNA of the CDR3 is TGTGCCAGCAGCGCCACAGGGAATCAGCCCCAGCATTTT.

J is TRBJ2-3 and V is TRBV6-5; D unresolved. Germline V CDR1 and CDR2: MNHEY, SVGAGI. With 5 bases removed from V and 4 bases from J, the gap between germline ends came to 13 bases. The CDR3 is 14 amino acids. DNA of the CDR3: TGTGCCAGCAGTCGCAAAAGTCAGGCAGATACGCAGTATTTT. The encoded protein is CASSRKSQADTQYF.